These 27 T cell receptor beta chains originate from one sample sequenced in a study of blood T cells in healthy people across ages. The use of a sample-barcoded 5' primer and a J-beta primer mix characterized a second PCR of roughly 6 to 11 cycles. Using its own MiXCR run on the 5' RACE reads, TCRdb lists one record per CDR3 protein. The table includes around 580,000 distinct CDR3 sequences, 47% detected once. Input material: blood. These receptors originate from an elderly man in good health.

This clonotype showed up just once. This rearrangement joins TRBV5-1 to TRBJ2-3; the D gene could be TRBD1 or TRBD2 (5 bases each). This CDR3 is 14 amino acids long. Germline V gene sequence: CDR1 SGHRS, CDR2 YFSETQ. Deletions cut 4 bases from V and 8 bases from J, with 17 bases between. CDR3 sequence: CASSGTPAGGTQYF. The CDR3 region has the DNA TGCGCCAGCAGCGGGACCCCTGCGGGTGGTACGCAGTATTTT.

This clonotype was observed a few times. The CDR3 DNA is TGTGCCAGCAGCCAAGATAGATCAGGTGGCAATCAGCCCCAGCATTTT. This translates into CASSQDRSGGNQPQHF. The chain is built from TRBV4-2 and TRBJ1-5; D ambiguous. The germline V gene has CDR1 LGHNA and CDR2 YNFKEQ. This CDR3 comprises 16 residues. V dropped 0 bases and J dropped 2 bases, with 11 bases sitting between them.

The chain employs TRBV7-9 and TRBJ2-1; D gene unclear. TRBJ2-7 matches the DNA end more closely, so the J call is doubtful. From germline, CDR1 is SEHNR and CDR2 FQNEAQ (reference sequence). CDR3 length: 12 amino acids. The DNA for the CDR3 is TGTGCCAGCAGCCGCCGGGCGGATGAGCAGTACTTC. It codes for CASSRRADEQYF.

This clonotype was observed a few times. The J gene is TRBJ2-7, the V gene TRBV6-6, with D possibly matching TRBD2 (5 bases). The V gene's germline CDR1 is MNHNY and CDR2 SVGAGI (reference sequence). V was pared by 0 bases and J by 4 bases, with 10 bases between. This CDR3 has 14 residues. CDR3 coding DNA: TGTGCCAGCAGTTACTCTGGACTCGTGTACGAGCAGTACTTC. Translating gives CASSYSGLVYEQYF.

This clonotype was recorded a few times. V and J are TRBV4-3 and TRBJ2-6; the D gene is possibly TRBD1 (6 bases). Germline assignment: CDR1 LGHNA and CDR2 YSLEER. CDR3 length equals 18 residues. V was cut by 3 bases and J by 1 base, with 16 bases left in between. This chain's CDR3 is CASSHLYGGSSGANVLTF. The CDR3 region has the DNA TGCGCCAGCAGCCACCTCTATGGGGGCTCTTCTGGGGCCAACGTCCTGACTTTC.

This clonotype has more than one count but fewer than ten. This sequence joins TRBV7-9 and TRBJ1-6; a weak D match, TRBD1 (5 bases). This CDR3 is built from 13 residues. Trimming pared 5 bases from V and 8 bases from J, leaving 10 bases between. CDR1 is SEHNR and CDR2 is FQNEAQ in the germline V gene (reference sequence). The CDR3 loop is CASSRTQDSPLHF. The CDR3 DNA reads as TGTGCCAGCAGCCGAACACAGGATTCACCCCTCCACTTT.

For this clonotype: This may come from a read error, since a much larger clone is one base off. This chain links TRBV29-1 with TRBJ2-1; perhaps TRBD2 as D (5 bases). The CDR3 runs 14 residues. Deletions cut 6 bases from V and 4 bases from J, with 16 bases between. CDR1 SQVTM and CDR2 ANQGSEA come from the germline V gene. CDR3 DNA sequence: TGCAGCGTCATTACTATCGGGGAGTACAATGAGCAGTTCTTC. Its protein is CSVITIGEYNEQFF.

This clonotype was observed a few times. The V gene is TRBV6-2 or TRBV6-3, the J gene TRBJ2-1, with a possible D match to TRBD1 (5 bases). Deletions cut 0 bases from V and 9 bases from J, with 15 bases between. Germline CDR1 reads MNHEY; CDR2 reads SVGEGT. The CDR3 totals 15 residues. The CDR3 DNA sequence: TGTGCCAGCAGTTACTCGAACAGGTTGGTGGGTGAGCAGTTCTTC. The encoded protein is CASSYSNRLVGEQFF.

This chain uses TRBV29-1 with TRBJ1-4; D not certain. From germline, CDR1 is SQVTM and CDR2 ANQGSEA. The CDR3 has 14 residues. Trimming took off 7 bases at V and 8 bases at J, with 20 bases between the two ends. CDR3 DNA sequence: TGCAGCGCCTTAACGGCGGGGATAGGCGAAAAACTGTTTTTT. Translated: CSALTAGIGEKLFF.

V usage is TRBV6-6 and J usage is TRBJ2-2; D uncertain. The V and J ends lost 2 bases and 4 bases respectively, with 8 bases between them. CDR1 and CDR2 (germline): MNHNY, SVGAGI (reference sequence). The CDR3 is 14 amino acids. The CDR3 nucleotides are TGTGCCAGCAGTTACCCTAGAGTCACCGGGGAGCTGTTTTTT. It is translated as CASSYPRVTGELFF.

This chain uses TRBV10-3 with TRBJ2-3; 10 bases match TRBD2. The V gene's germline CDR1 is ENHRY and CDR2 SYGVKD. V trimming: 5 bases; J trimming: 4 bases; junction bases outside the gene matches: 6. The CDR3 is 15 amino acids. CDR3: CAISPGLANPDTQYF. The CDR3 nucleotides are TGTGCCATCAGTCCGGGACTAGCGAATCCAGATACGCAGTATTTT.

Many counts were recorded for this clonotype. The chain is built from TRBV10-3 and TRBJ1-1, with no clear D. The CDR3 contains 14 residues. V lost 3 bases, J lost 1 base, and 9 bases lay in between. CDR1 is ENHRY, CDR2 SYGVKD, per germline. The CDR3 loop reads CAISDVNPNTEAFF. DNA for the CDR3: TGTGCCATCAGTGATGTAAACCCGAACACTGAAGCTTTCTTT.

The V gene is TRBV6-2 or TRBV6-3, the J gene TRBJ2-5; D possibly uses TRBD1 or TRBD2 (5 bases each). Germline V gene sequence: CDR1 MNHEY, CDR2 SVGEGT. Trimming stripped 5 bases from V and 1 base from J, with 14 bases between. The CDR3 loop spans 15 amino acids. CDR3 nucleotides: TGTGCCAGCAGTCGATTCCGGGACGCCCAAGAGACCCAGTACTTC. This gives the protein CASSRFRDAQETQYF.

The chain couples TRBV5-1 to TRBJ2-1; D unresolved. V lost 4 bases to trimming and J lost 9 bases, with 11 bases between them. The CDR3 length is 12 residues. Germline CDR1 reads SGHRS; CDR2 reads YFSETQ. The CDR3 here is CASSHQQCEQFF. CDR3 nucleotide sequence: TGCGCCAGCAGCCACCAACAGTGTGAGCAGTTCTTC.

This chain links TRBV7-9 with TRBJ1-1; D not resolved. This CDR3 is 14 amino acids long. The germline CDR1 and CDR2 sequences are SEHNR and FQNEAQ (reference sequence). V was shortened by 8 bases and J by 1 base, with 14 bases between the two germline ends. CDR3 loop: CASGEYERNTEAFF. The CDR3 region has the DNA TGTGCCAGCGGGGAGTACGAAAGGAACACTGAAGCTTTCTTT.

The V gene is TRBV6-5, the J gene TRBJ1-1, with unresolved D. Trimming left V 6 bases short and J 10 bases short, with 21 bases between. The CDR3 runs to 14 residues. Germline V gene data show CDR1 as MNHEY and CDR2 as SVGAGI. DNA of the CDR3: TGTGCCAGCAGAGGGAGGGAACAGCCTTTTCGAGCTTTCTTT. Translation gives CASRGREQPFRAFF.

V is TRBV25-1 and J is TRBJ2-7, with D possibly being TRBD1 (6 bases). Between the trimmed V and J ends, which lost 3 bases and 2 bases, there was a span of 14 bases. Germline V CDR1 and CDR2: MGHDK, SYGVNS. This CDR3 has 15 residues. DNA for the CDR3: TGTGCCAGCAGTGACCCGAGGGGGACCCCCTACGAGCAGTACTTC. Translating gives CASSDPRGTPYEQYF.

The sample holds a few counts of this clonotype. The chain couples TRBV7-3 to TRBJ2-3, with 9 bases lining up with TRBD2. Germline V gene sequence: CDR1 SGHTA, CDR2 FQGTGA. J lost 5 bases, V lost 5 bases, and 5 bases had no gene match. The CDR3 sequence is 14 residues long. As DNA, the CDR3 is TGTGCCAGCAGCCCTGCGGGGGGGAAAGATACGCAGTATTTT. Translation gives CASSPAGGKDTQYF. Looking up the rest from reference TRBV7-3 and TRBJ2-3 gives the full variable domain: GAGVSQTPSNKVTEKGKYVELRCDPISGHTALYWYRQSLGQGPEFLIYFQGTGAADDSGLPNDRFFAVRPEGSVSTLKIQRTERGDSAVYLCASSPAGGKDTQYFGPGTRLTVL.

The V gene is TRBV6-2 or TRBV6-3, the J gene TRBJ2-1; TRBD1 might be the D (6 bases). This CDR3 has 13 amino acids. Trimming took off 8 bases at V and 0 bases at J, with 8 bases between the two ends. CDR1 and CDR2 (germline): MNHEY, SVGEGT. Here the CDR3 reads CASQDSSYNEQFF. CDR3 DNA: TGTGCCAGCCAGGACAGCTCCTACAATGAGCAGTTCTTC.

A few counts support this clonotype. CDR3 in amino acids: CASRHALPNTGELFF. CDR3 in DNA: TGTGCCAGCAGGCACGCTCTTCCGAACACCGGGGAGCTGTTTTTT. The V and J genes are TRBV6-5 and TRBJ2-2; D is unresolved. This CDR3 contains 15 residues. In germline, CDR1 is MNHEY, CDR2 SVGAGI. Trimming cost V 6 bases and J 0 bases, with 11 bases left between them.

This clonotype was observed a few times. A much bigger clone sits one base away, suggesting this may be a read error. The J gene is TRBJ2-7, the V gene TRBV6-6, with 8 bases that match TRBD2. This CDR3 spans 13 amino acids. V shed 5 bases and J 3 bases; nucleotides not matched to a gene: 3. CDR1 and CDR2 (germline): MNHNY, SVGAGI (reference sequence). CDR3 sequence reads: CASSRLANYEQYF. DNA for the CDR3: TGTGCCAGCAGTCGACTAGCGAACTACGAGCAGTACTTC.

A few counts support this clonotype. The J gene is TRBJ2-6, the V gene TRBV29-1; D unresolved. Germline assignment: CDR1 SQVTM and CDR2 ANQGSEA. The CDR3 runs 14 residues. Trimming left V 4 bases short and J 0 bases short, with 7 bases between. CDR3 sequence reads: CSVAGPSGANVLTF. As DNA, the CDR3 is TGCAGCGTTGCAGGTCCCTCTGGGGCCAACGTCCTGACTTTC.

In this sample, this clonotype turned up a few times. The rearrangement uses TRBV2 and TRBJ2-1, with 9 bases aligning to TRBD2. The germline V gene has CDR1 SNHLY and CDR2 FYNNEI. This CDR3 is built from 13 residues. V trimming: 8 bases; J trimming: 6 bases; junction bases outside the gene matches: 5. The CDR3 is CASRREGVNEQFF. DNA for the CDR3: TGTGCCAGCCGGCGGGAGGGGGTCAATGAGCAGTTCTTC.

CDR3: CASSQEGWGSDEKLFF. The CDR3 DNA reads TGCGCCAGCAGCCAAGAGGGTTGGGGGTCGGATGAAAAACTGTTTTTT. V and J are TRBV4-3 and TRBJ1-4; D is possibly TRBD1 (5 bases). CDR1 LGHNA and CDR2 YSLEER come from the germline V gene. Trimming took off 0 bases at V and 6 bases at J, with 14 bases between the two ends. CDR3 size: 16 residues.

The V gene is TRBV2, the J gene TRBJ2-3; TRBD2 matches at 12 bases. The CDR3 sequence is 15 residues long. Germline-derived CDR1 and CDR2 are SNHLY and FYNNEI. V dropped 4 bases and J dropped 1; count of bases not matched to a gene: 0. The CDR3 is CASSGLAGGTDTQYF. DNA of the CDR3: TGTGCCAGCAGTGGACTAGCGGGGGGCACAGATACGCAGTATTTT.

Of note for this clonotype: This sequence may be a read error, since a much larger clone differs from it by one base. The chain recombines TRBV24-1 with TRBJ2-3; 7 positions agree with TRBD2. The CDR3 loop spans 16 amino acids. Germline V gene lookup returns CDR1 KGHDR and CDR2 SFDVKD. The junction had 7 bases not matched to a gene; V was cut back by 5 bases and J by 0 bases. The CDR3 DNA reads TGTGCCACCAGTGGTACAGCGGGGTCTAGCACAGATACGCAGTATTTT. Amino acids: CATSGTAGSSTDTQYF.

This clonotype has more than one count but fewer than ten. This chain links TRBV4-2 with TRBJ2-7; TRBD2 might be the D (6 bases). Between the trimmed V and J ends, which lost 0 bases and 2 bases, there was a span of 11 bases. CDR3 length equals 15 residues. From germline, CDR1 is LGHNA and CDR2 YNFKEQ. The CDR3: CASSQESGLTYEQYF. Written as DNA, the CDR3 is TGTGCCAGCAGCCAAGAATCCGGACTAACCTACGAGCAGTACTTC.